The rows below give T cell receptor beta chains drawn from one sample of a study of blood T cell repertoires in COVID-19. Sequencing used immunoSEQ multiplex PCR; TCRdb keeps in-frame clones, though not all of them. The sample holds approximately 320,000 clones, over 80% seen once. The sample comprised PBMCs or T cells enriched from blood (not recorded which). The source of these receptors is a woman under 30 who had recovered from COVID-19. Each CDR3 is given with its conserved first and last residue. Each record gives: D gene, V gene, CDR3 length, CDR3 protein. The D gene is left open where the match is weak.

TRBD2 TRBV5-4 15 CASSTEAGDGYEQYF
TRBD1 TRBV9 18 CASSTTLSVGTENYGYTF
NA TRBV28 15 CASSPEGLGFYGYTF
TRBD1 TRBV19 20 CASSVFQGQGAVGYNSPLHF
TRBD1 TRBV5-4 16 CASSPRPGQRNTEAFF
NA TRBV6-5 15 CASSYDPGGGQPQHF
NA TRBV7-8 14 CASSFEGGTDTQYF
NA TRBV27 15 CASSLDVRGGTEAFF
NA TRBV7-9 17 CASSPRVDRATNEKLFF
NA TRBV3-1/TRBV3-2 14 CASSTRTGTTEAFF
NA TRBV7-9 15 CASSLARAVHNEQFF
TRBD1 TRBV9 17 CASSVAVGTGITDTQYF
NA TRBV7-6 16 CASSSLQGGLNQPQHF
TRBD2 TRBV19 17 CASSPRGGGLALDTQYF
NA TRBV2 16 CASSGATRGSNQPQHF
NA TRBV5-4 14 CASSPAFSYNEQFF
NA TRBV6-5 15 CATMIRIAAYNEQFF
TRBD1 TRBV20-1 13 CSASRTGQETQYF
NA TRBV19 14 CASSTQGSHYEQYF
NA TRBV21-1 16 CASSKAARGATTEAFF
TRBD1 TRBV14 14 CASSQTGFNEKLFF
TRBD1 TRBV28 17 CASSLGGDRGYNSPLHF
NA TRBV2 14 CASSLQGPGNTIYF
NA TRBV7-9 12 CASTRGSDTQYF
TRBD2 TRBV18 18 CASSPYSRTSGRPNEQFF
TRBD2 TRBV4-2 17 CASSQEGGLAGYNEQFF
NA TRBV27 17 CASSFWATRGMNTEAFF
TRBD1 TRBV6-5 16 CASSYLGQGVGNTIYF
TRBD2 TRBV2 16 CASSGVGTRRDNEQFF
TRBD1 TRBV9 17 CASSVGTGGGVDYGYTF
NA TRBV28 14 CASSLYFRGNEQFF
TRBD2 TRBV11-2 20 CASSLEASGRFNYGTDTQYF
NA TRBV19 15 CASSSRHPPYNEQFF
TRBD1 TRBV7-8 16 CASSLWQGEGGQPQHF
TRBD1 TRBV5-1 13 CASSSGQDYGYTF
NA TRBV28 13 CASSITVNYGYTF
NA TRBV5-1 14 CASNLEPGDYGYTF
TRBD2 TRBV19 18 CASSHPVGTSGRAHEQFF